This entry lists 13 T cell receptor beta chains sequenced from one sample in a study of T-cell reconstitution after alpha-beta-depleted transplantation in children. The TCRbeta library was prepared with unique molecular identifiers. TCRdb recomputed calls from the PCR reads with MiXCR, one row per CDR3 protein. The sample contains approximately 500,000 distinct CDR3 sequences, 25% to 30% of which appear only once. The source material was PBMCs, sampled before TCRalphabeta/CD19-depleted stem cell transplant. Source of these receptors: a boy under two years old with Wiskott-Aldrich syndrome, due to receive a stem cell transplant.

The rearrangement uses TRBV5-1 and TRBJ2-3; 8 bases are a match to TRBD2. The V and J ends lost 0 bases and 2 bases, in that order; junction bases with no gene match: 17. CDR3 length equals 20 residues. CDR1 SGHRS and CDR2 YFSETQ come from the germline V gene. The CDR3 loop is CASSLDGVLIAGSFTDTQYF. CDR3 in DNA: TGCGCCAGCAGCTTGGACGGGGTCCTGATAGCGGGATCCTTCACAGATACGCAGTATTTT.

This clonotype was seen a handful of times. This chain uses TRBV29-1 with TRBJ2-1, with D uncertain. The CDR3 consists of 9 residues. V lost 2 bases and J 8 bases, leaving 1 base between the germline ends. From germline, CDR1 is SQVTM and CDR2 ANQGSEA. This CDR3 is CSVEYEQFF. CDR3 sequence (DNA): TGCAGCGTTGAATATGAGCAGTTCTTC.

The chain employs TRBV5-1 and TRBJ2-3; TRBD1 agrees at 8 bases. With 3 bases clipped from V and 3 bases from J, the junction kept 3 bases outside the gene matches. The CDR3 spans 14 residues. CDR1 and CDR2 (germline): SGHRS, YFSETQ. DNA for the CDR3: TGCGCCAGCAGCTCAGGGGGCGCAACAGATACGCAGTATTTT. It codes for CASSSGGATDTQYF. The full variable domain, with the rest looked up from reference TRBV5-1 and TRBJ2-3, is KAGVTQTPRYLIKTRGQQVTLSCSPISGHRSVSWYQQTPGQGLQFLFEYFSETQRNKGNFPGRFSGRQFSNSRSEMNVSTLELGDSALYLCASSSGGATDTQYFGPGTRLTVL.

This clonotype was observed a handful of times. V gene TRBV20-1 combines with J gene TRBJ2-1; no clear D gene. There are 13 residues in the CDR3. Trimming shortened V by 0 bases and J by 7 bases, and 10 bases separated the two germline ends. CDR1 is DFQATT and CDR2 is SNEGSKA in the germline V gene (reference sequence). The CDR3 region is CSARDPLGNEQFF. CDR3 sequence (DNA): TGCAGTGCTAGAGATCCCCTAGGAAATGAGCAGTTCTTC.

This chain uses TRBV29-1 with TRBJ2-7; a weak D match, TRBD2 (5 bases). Germline V gives CDR1 SQVTM, CDR2 ANQGSEA. The CDR3 consists of 14 residues. Trimming pared 3 bases from V and 6 bases from J, leaving 18 bases between. CDR3 nucleotide sequence: TGCAGCGTTGAGGGAGCTTATGGAAAACGCGAGCAGTACTTC. Its protein is CSVEGAYGKREQYF.

V usage is TRBV7-2 and J usage is TRBJ1-3, with a possible D match to TRBD1 (5 bases). Germline loops: CDR1 SGHTA, CDR2 FQGNSA. Trimming shortened V by 3 bases and J by 0 bases, and 9 bases separated the two germline ends. The CDR3 covers 15 residues. In DNA form, the CDR3 reads TGTGCCAGCAGCTTTCTAGGACACTCTGGAAACACCATATATTTT. The encoded protein is CASSFLGHSGNTIYF.

This clonotype was seen a handful of times. V and J are TRBV12-3 or TRBV12-4 and TRBJ2-4, with D unresolved. The CDR3 spans 18 residues. Trimming left V 0 bases short and J 3 bases short, with 18 bases between. CDR3: CASSLAGQVRVGKNIQYF. CDR3 nucleotides: TGTGCCAGCAGTTTAGCCGGGCAAGTACGGGTTGGCAAAAACATTCAGTACTTC.

This clonotype was counted a few times. The V and J genes are TRBV20-1 and TRBJ2-7; possibly TRBD1 for D (5 bases). The CDR3 totals 12 residues. V gave up 5 bases and J gave up 3 bases, with 11 bases separating them. Germline V gene lookup returns CDR1 DFQATT and CDR2 SNEGSKA (reference sequence). CDR3 loop: CSAPQGFYEQYF. In nucleotides, the CDR3 is TGCAGTGCTCCCCAGGGATTCTACGAGCAGTACTTC.

This clonotype appeared a few times. The chain recombines TRBV7-2 with TRBJ2-1; TRBD2 might be the D (6 bases). The length of the CDR3 is 15 residues. Germline CDR1 and CDR2: SGHTA and FQGNSA. Trimming took 2 bases from V and 7 from J, leaving 15 bases between them. The CDR3, as DNA: TGTGCCAGCAGCTTAAGGCGGGGCGCCACTAATGAGCAGTTCTTC. Its translation is CASSLRRGATNEQFF. Using reference TRBV7-2 and TRBJ2-1 for the parts outside the CDR3, the full variable domain is GAGVSQSPSNKVTEKGKDVELRCDPISGHTALYWYRQSLGQGLEFLIYFQGNSAPDKSGLPSDRFSAERTGGSVSTLTIQRTQQEDSAVYLCASSLRRGATNEQFFGPGTRLTVL.

The chain links TRBV20-1 to TRBJ2-3; TRBD2 matches at 12 bases. Germline V gene lookup returns CDR1 DFQATT and CDR2 SNEGSKA (reference sequence). The trim removed 6 bases at V and 5 bases at J, leaving 6 bases unmatched. The CDR3 loop spans 14 amino acids. The CDR3 loop is CSARLAGDLDTQYF. DNA for the CDR3: TGCAGTGCCCGACTAGCGGGAGATTTAGATACGCAGTATTTT.

V and J are TRBV5-1 and TRBJ2-1; D is possibly TRBD2 (5 bases). The CDR3 spans 14 residues. V gave up 0 bases and J gave up 9 bases, with 13 bases separating them. CDR1 is SGHRS and CDR2 is YFSETQ in the germline V gene. CDR3 in amino acids: CASSLGPPAGEQFF. The CDR3 nucleotides are TGCGCCAGCAGCTTGGGCCCCCCGGCGGGTGAGCAGTTCTTC.

This clonotype has a handful of counts. The chain links TRBV20-1 to TRBJ2-5; D is perhaps TRBD1 (5 bases). Trimming cost V 3 bases and J 1 base, with 9 bases left between them. Per germline, CDR1 DFQATT and CDR2 SNEGSKA (reference sequence). CDR3 length equals 13 residues. CDR3 amino acids: CSARTAPQETQYF. The CDR3 nucleotides are TGCAGTGCTAGGACAGCGCCCCAAGAGACCCAGTACTTC.

This clonotype has a handful of counts. The chain joins TRBV12-3 or TRBV12-4 to TRBJ2-7, with a tentative D call TRBD1 (6 bases). This CDR3 is 12 amino acids long. Trimming removed 5 bases at V and 3 bases at J, with 8 bases between. In nucleotides, the CDR3 is TGTGCCAGCAGTGGACAGTTCTACGAGCAGTACTTC. Translating gives CASSGQFYEQYF.